A selection of T cell receptor beta chains follows, all from one sample in a study of CD8 T cells in Susac syndrome. TCRdb reprocessed the immunoSEQ multiplex PCR reads via MiXCR and lists one record per CDR3 protein. The table shows under 95,000 distinct CDR3 sequences, with about 94% occurring only once. Sequencing used CD4+ T cells from PBMCs. These receptors were taken from a human donor with Susac syndrome. CDR3s include the opening cysteine and the closing phenylalanine or tryptophan. The D gene is left open where the match is weak. Expanded clones get a size class; other rows say once, few or many, or leave the size out.

d_call	v_call	j_call	clone_size	cdr3_nt	cdr3_aa
-	TRBV19	TRBJ2-4	-	TGTGCCAGTAGCCCCGGGACACCCTCCAAAAACATTCAGTACTTC	CASSPGTPSKNIQYF
-	TRBV7-2	TRBJ1-6	-	TGTGCCAGCAGCTTACAAGGTCCAATTTCGCCCCTCCACTTT	CASSLQGPISPLHF
TRBD2	TRBV7-2	TRBJ2-3	-	TGTGCCAGCAGCCCTAGCGGGGGGGCCATAGATACGCAGTATTTT	CASSPSGGAIDTQYF
-	TRBV7-9	TRBJ2-7	once	TGTGCCAGCAGCTCCGGCCCCTACGAGCAGTACTTC	CASSSGPYEQYF
-	TRBV15	TRBJ1-4	-	TGTGCCACCAGCAGAGGAGGTGGGCGTGAAAAACTGTTTTTT	CATSRGGGREKLFF
-	TRBV14	TRBJ2-7	-	TGTGCCAGCAGCCAAGTAAGCCACGAGCAGTACTTC	CASSQVSHEQYF
-	TRBV7-9	TRBJ2-5	-	TGTGCCAGCAGCGCGACAGGCTCGAGAGAGACCCAGTACTTC	CASSATGSRETQYF
TRBD1	TRBV5-1	TRBJ2-7	-	TGCGCCAGCAAGATGGGGACAGAAAACTACGAGCAGTACTTC	CASKMGTENYEQYF
-	TRBV2	TRBJ2-7	once	TGTGCCAGCAGTGTGCTAAGCCACGAGCAGTACTTC	CASSVLSHEQYF
-	TRBV29-1	TRBJ2-7	-	TGCAGCGTTGGGACAGCCTCCTACGAGCAGTACTTC	CSVGTASYEQYF
-	TRBV18	TRBJ2-1	-	TGTGCCATTGTACGGGAAAACAATGAGCAGTTCTTC	CAIVRENNEQFF
-	TRBV15	TRBJ1-6	-	TGTGCCACCAGCAGCGGGGGTAATTCACCCCTCCACTTT	CATSSGGNSPLHF
-	TRBV30	TRBJ2-1	-	TGTGCCTGGAAGGGCGGAAAGGGGGTTTACAATGAGCAGTTCTTC	CAWKGGKGVYNEQFF
-	TRBV28	TRBJ1-5	-	TGTGCCAGCAGTCCCCGGGACACAAGCTATCAGCCACAGCATTTT	CASSPRDTSYQPQHF
-	TRBV29-1	TRBJ2-7	-	TGCAGCTCGGTCAGGGATGGAGACGAGCAGTACTTC	CSSVRDGDEQYF
TRBD1	TRBV2	TRBJ1-1	-	TGTGCCAGCAGTGTGGGACAGGGGGACACTGAAGCTTTCTTT	CASSVGQGDTEAFF